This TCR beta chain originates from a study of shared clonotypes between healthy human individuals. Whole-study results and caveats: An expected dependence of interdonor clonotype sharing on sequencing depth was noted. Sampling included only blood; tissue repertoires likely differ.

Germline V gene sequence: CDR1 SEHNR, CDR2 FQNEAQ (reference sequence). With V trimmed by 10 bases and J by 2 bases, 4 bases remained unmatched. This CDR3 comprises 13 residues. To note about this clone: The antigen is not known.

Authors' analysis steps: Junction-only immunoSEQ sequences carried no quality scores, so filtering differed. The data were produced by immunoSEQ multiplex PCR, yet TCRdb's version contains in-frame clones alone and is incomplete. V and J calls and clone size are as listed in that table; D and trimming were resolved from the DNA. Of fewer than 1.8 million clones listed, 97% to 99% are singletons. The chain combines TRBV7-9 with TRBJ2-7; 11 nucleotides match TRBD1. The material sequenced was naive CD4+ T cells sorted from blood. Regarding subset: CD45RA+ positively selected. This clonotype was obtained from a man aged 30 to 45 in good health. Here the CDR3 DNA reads TGTGCCACTTCGGGACAGGGGGCCTACGAGCAGTACTTC. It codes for CATSGQGAYEQYF.